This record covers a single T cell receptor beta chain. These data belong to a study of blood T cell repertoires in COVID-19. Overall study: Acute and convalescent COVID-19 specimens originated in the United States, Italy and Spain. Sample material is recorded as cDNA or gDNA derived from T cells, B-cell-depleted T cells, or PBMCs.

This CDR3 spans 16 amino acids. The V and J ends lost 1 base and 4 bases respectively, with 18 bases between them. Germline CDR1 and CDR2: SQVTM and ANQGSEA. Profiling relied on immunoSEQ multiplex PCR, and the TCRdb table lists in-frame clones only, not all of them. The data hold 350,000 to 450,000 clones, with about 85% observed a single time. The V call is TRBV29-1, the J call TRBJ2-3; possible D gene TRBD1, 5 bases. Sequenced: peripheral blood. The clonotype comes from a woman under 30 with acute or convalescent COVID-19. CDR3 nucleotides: TGCAGCGTTGAAGGGGGCAGGGATGGTGTATCAGATACGCAGTATTTT. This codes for CSVEGGRDGVSDTQYF.